Listed below are T cell receptor beta chains from one sample, sequenced in a study of a mutant IDH1 vaccine in newly diagnosed glioma. TCRdb's table, derived via immunoSEQ multiplex PCR, lists solely in-frame clones and lacks some. The table records about 44,000 clones, around 90% of them present only once. The antigens for these receptors are not known. The sequences come from PBMCs, collected from a glioma patient whose treatment included an IDH1 peptide vaccine. The source is a man aged 45-65 years with glioma. Each CDR3 is given with its conserved first and last residue. A D gene is named only where the DNA matches it firmly. Size values are once, few and many counts, or a class for expanded clones, and some rows have none.

clone_size,j_call,d_call,v_call,cdr3_nt,cdr3_aa
-,TRBJ1-1,-,TRBV25-1,TGTGCCAGCAGACATCGGGGGCGCGACACTGAAGCTTTCTTT,CASRHRGRDTEAFF
-,TRBJ1-5,-,TRBV6-1,TGTGCCAGCAGTGAAGCTCTCAGACAGGTCCCTCGGCCCCAGCATTTT,CASSEALRQVPRPQHF
few,TRBJ2-3,TRBD1,TRBV25-1,TGTGCCAGCAGTGGGTGGACAGGGGGGGGCACAGATACGCAGTATTTT,CASSGWTGGGTDTQYF
-,TRBJ2-1,-,TRBV21-1,TGTGCCAGCCGCGGGGACAGAATTTACAATGAGCAGTTCTTC,CASRGDRIYNEQFF
-,TRBJ1-3,-,TRBV5-1,TGCGCCAGCAGCCCCGGCACTCTAGGGGGAAACACCATATATTTT,CASSPGTLGGNTIYF
-,TRBJ1-4,-,TRBV5-1,TGCGCCACCAGAACAGGGAGTCGAGAAAAACTGTTTTTT,CATRTGSREKLFF
-,TRBJ1-1,-,TRBV11-2,TGTGCCAGCAGCTCCTGGAGGAAGAACACTGAAGCTTTCTTT,CASSSWRKNTEAFF
-,TRBJ1-6,-,TRBV19,TGTGCCAGTAGTATAGGCAGAGATAATTCACCCCTCCACTTT,CASSIGRDNSPLHF
-,TRBJ1-2,-,TRBV10-3,TGTGCCATCAGTGAGGCAGGGTATGGCTACACCTTC,CAISEAGYGYTF
-,TRBJ1-1,-,TRBV5-3,TGTGCCAGAAGCGGGGGGGGAACTGAAGCTTTCTTT,CARSGGGTEAFF
-,TRBJ2-3,TRBD2,TRBV10-2,TGCGCCAGCAGTGAGTCGGGACTAGCGGGGGGGCGTGGCACAGATACGCAGTATTTT,CASSESGLAGGRGTDTQYF
-,TRBJ2-1,TRBD1,TRBV2,TGTGCCAGCAGGAAAGATCAACAGGGGAACAATGAGCAGTTCTTC,CASRKDQQGNNEQFF
-,TRBJ2-7,TRBD2,TRBV4-1,TGCGCCAGCAGCCAAGGGGGTCTGACTAGCGGAGTAAACTACTACGAGCAGTACTTC,CASSQGGLTSGVNYYEQYF
-,TRBJ2-1,TRBD2,TRBV19,TGTGCCACCGTCTTGACTAGCGGGACCTACAATGAGCAGTTCTTC,CATVLTSGTYNEQFF
-,TRBJ1-2,-,TRBV12-2,TGTGCAAGTCGCTTAGTGCAGGGGGCTGATGGCTACACCTTC,CASRLVQGADGYTF
-,TRBJ2-7,TRBD1,TRBV7-9,TGTGCCAGCAGCGCAATAGGGACAGGGGGGATTAACGAGCAGTACTTC,CASSAIGTGGINEQYF
-,TRBJ1-1,-,TRBV19,TGTGCCGCACTAGGAAGGGGGGGGACTGAAGCTTTCTTT,CAALGRGGTEAFF
-,TRBJ1-2,-,TRBV7-9,TGTGCCAGCAGCTGGGGGGTTGATGGCTACACCTTC,CASSWGVDGYTF
few,TRBJ1-1,-,TRBV19,TGTGCCAGTACTCGGAATGGGGATGATGAAGCTTTCTTT,CASTRNGDDEAFF
-,TRBJ2-7,-,TRBV10-3,TGTGCCATCAGTGAGTCGGCGAGCTCCTACGAGCAGTACTTC,CAISESASSYEQYF
-,TRBJ2-3,-,TRBV19,TGTGCCAGTAGTACACCCCGAAGAGATACGCAGTATTTT,CASSTPRRDTQYF
-,TRBJ1-2,-,TRBV4-2,TGTGCCAGCAGCCCGGACCCCGCCCGAGATGGCTACACCTTC,CASSPDPARDGYTF
-,TRBJ2-7,TRBD1,TRBV6-1,TGTGCCAGCAGTTCAACCAGGGGGTTCTCGAAGCAGTACTTC,CASSSTRGFSKQYF
-,TRBJ1-2,TRBD1,TRBV7-2,TGTGCCAGCAAATGGGGGACAGGGGGTCACCAACCCTATGGCTACACCTTC,CASKWGTGGHQPYGYTF
-,TRBJ2-7,-,TRBV19,TGTGCCACTTCTACCTGGGGAGGACTCTACGAGCAGTACTTC,CATSTWGGLYEQYF
-,TRBJ2-7,TRBD2,TRBV10-1,TGCGCCAGCAGTGAGTTAGCGGGAGTTATGTACGAGCAGTACTTC,CASSELAGVMYEQYF
once,TRBJ2-5,-,TRBV6-6,TGTGCCAGCAGTTACACACAAGAGACCCAGTACTTC,CASSYTQETQYF
-,TRBJ1-3,TRBD1,TRBV5-1,TGCGCCAGCAGCCCTAGACAGGGGCCAAGCTCTGGAAACACCATATATTTT,CASSPRQGPSSGNTIYF
medium-sized,TRBJ2-7,-,TRBV5-8,TGTGCCAGCAGCTTTGGCCCGGGTGGCTACGAGCAGTACTTC,CASSFGPGGYEQYF
-,TRBJ2-6,-,TRBV6-4,TGTGCCAGCAGTGACACTCACAGGGATCCCGGGGCCAACGTCCTGACTTTC,CASSDTHRDPGANVLTF